These 11 T cell receptor beta chains originate from one sample sequenced in a study of cytomegalovirus exposure and HLA in healthy donors. PCR used 60 Vbeta primers and 13 Jbeta primers. Repertoires were generated with immunoSEQ multiplex PCR, while TCRdb's copy carries only in-frame clones and drops some. The sample holds some 100,000 clones, about three quarters seen once. Sequenced: PBMCs. The receptors were gathered from a male donor in good health and CMV-seropositive.

The rearrangement joins TRBV11-2 to TRBJ2-1, with D perhaps TRBD2 (6 bases). CDR1 is SGHAT, CDR2 FQNNGV, per germline. Trimming removed 9 bases from V and 1 base from J, with 10 bases in between. The CDR3 runs to 13 residues. The CDR3: CASGGVSYNEQFF. In DNA, the CDR3 is TGTGCCAGTGGAGGGGTGTCCTACAATGAGCAGTTCTTC.

The chain links TRBV10-3 to TRBJ2-2; possibly TRBD2 for D (5 bases). V lost 7 bases and J lost 0, with 15 bases in between. Per germline, CDR1 ENHRY and CDR2 SYGVKD. The CDR3 runs 16 residues. CDR3 bases: TGTGCCATCAAAAAGGTGGACTCAACGAACACCGGGGAGCTGTTTTTT. Protein product: CAIKKVDSTNTGELFF.

The chain uses TRBV7-2 and TRBJ2-3, with 9 positions matching TRBD1. The CDR3 totals 16 residues. In germline, CDR1 is SGHTA, CDR2 FQGNSA. J gave up 6 bases and V 1 base, and 8 bases lay outside the gene matches. The CDR3 bases are TGTGCCAGCAGCTTAGATGGGACAGGGTCATGGGATACGCAGTATTTT. Protein sequence: CASSLDGTGSWDTQYF. Full variable domain (missing parts from reference TRBV7-2 and TRBJ2-3): GAGVSQSPSNKVTEKGKDVELRCDPISGHTALYWYRQSLGQGLEFLIYFQGNSAPDKSGLPSDRFSAERTGGSVSTLTIQRTQQEDSAVYLCASSLDGTGSWDTQYFGPGTRLTVL.

The CDR3 DNA reads TGTGCCAGCAGCTTATATCGGGACAGGAACATCGGCTACACCTTC. Its translation: CASSLYRDRNIGYTF. This rearrangement joins TRBV7-9 to TRBJ1-2; 8 nucleotides match TRBD1. The CDR3 has 15 amino acids. V lost 2 bases and J lost 8; bases outside the gene matches: 10. Germline values: CDR1 SEHNR, CDR2 FQNEAQ (reference sequence).

The chain combines TRBV5-4 with TRBJ1-1; perhaps TRBD1 as D (5 bases). Trimming removed 3 bases at V and 3 bases at J, with 15 bases between. This CDR3 spans 15 amino acids. The V gene's germline CDR1 is SGHNT and CDR2 YYREEE (reference sequence). CDR3 nucleotides: TGTGCCAGCAGCTCTGGAGGGACGATGGACACTGAAGCTTTCTTT. Its translation: CASSSGGTMDTEAFF.

This rearrangement joins TRBV11-3 to TRBJ2-7; 8 bases are shared with TRBD1. Germline CDR1 SGHNT, CDR2 YENEEA. The junction had 5 bases not matched to a gene; V was cut back by 5 bases and J by 2 bases. The CDR3 has 14 residues. CDR3 sequence reads: CASSMGQATYEQYF. CDR3 bases: TGTGCCAGCAGCATGGGACAGGCGACCTACGAGCAGTACTTC.

The V gene is TRBV6-4, the J gene TRBJ1-4; D not certain. The V end lost 4 bases, the J end lost 7 bases, and 10 bases lay between the germline ends. The CDR3 loop spans 13 amino acids. Germline-derived CDR1 and CDR2 are MRHNA and SNTAGT. In nucleotides, the CDR3 is TGTGCCAGCAGTGTTCAGGAGGGTGAAAAACTGTTTTTT. Translating it yields CASSVQEGEKLFF.

The CDR3 protein is CASSPNADRGRLALHF. The CDR3 DNA reads as TGTGCCAGCAGCCCGAACGCGGACAGGGGGCGTCTTGCCCTCCACTTT. The chain links TRBV11-2 to TRBJ1-6, with 11 bases fitting TRBD1. The CDR3 covers 16 residues. Germline CDR1 is SGHAT and CDR2 is FQNNGV. V gave up 5 bases and J gave up 14 bases; unmatched junction bases: 14.

This chain joins TRBV5-4 and TRBJ2-7, with D possibly being TRBD1 (6 bases). The CDR3 has 13 amino acids. The V and J ends lost 4 bases and 6 bases respectively, with 14 bases between them. Germline V gene data show CDR1 as SGHNT and CDR2 as YYREEE (reference sequence). CDR3 region: CASSTGQNGEQYF. The CDR3 DNA is TGTGCCAGCAGCACCGGACAGAACGGCGAGCAGTACTTC. The entire variable domain, with the rest obtained from reference TRBV5-4 and TRBJ2-7, is as follows: ETGVTQSPTHLIKTRGQQVTLRCSSQSGHNTVSWYQQALGQGPQFIFQYYREEENGRGNFPPRFSGLQFPNYSSELNVNALELDDSALYLCASSTGQNGEQYFGPGTRLTVT.

This chain links TRBV6-4 with TRBJ2-5, with 8 nucleotides matching TRBD2. V was clipped by 8 bases and J by 4 bases; unmatched bases: 3. The CDR3 consists of 12 residues. Looked up from germline, CDR1 is MRHNA and CDR2 is SNTAGT. For the CDR3, the DNA is TGTGCCAGCTCCGGGGGGGCAGAGACCCAGTACTTC. Residues: CASSGGAETQYF.

The table lists this clone with a few counts. The gene calls are TRBV14 and TRBJ1-2; D call uncertain. V gave up 0 bases and J gave up 8 bases, with 10 bases separating them. The CDR3 length is 13 residues. Germline V gene data show CDR1 as SGHDN and CDR2 as FVKESK. The CDR3 reads CASSQEWGVGYTF. CDR3 DNA: TGTGCCAGCAGCCAAGAGTGGGGAGTCGGCTACACCTTC.